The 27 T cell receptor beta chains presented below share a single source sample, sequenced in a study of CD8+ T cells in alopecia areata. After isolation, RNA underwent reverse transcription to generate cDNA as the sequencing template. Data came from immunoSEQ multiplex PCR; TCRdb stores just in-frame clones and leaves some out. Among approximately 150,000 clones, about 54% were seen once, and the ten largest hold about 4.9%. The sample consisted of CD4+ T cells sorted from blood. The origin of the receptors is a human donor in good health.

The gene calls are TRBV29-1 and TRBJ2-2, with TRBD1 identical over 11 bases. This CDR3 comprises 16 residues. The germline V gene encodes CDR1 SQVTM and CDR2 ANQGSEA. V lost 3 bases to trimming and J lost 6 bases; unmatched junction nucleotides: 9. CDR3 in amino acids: CSVDLRDRGFAGELFF. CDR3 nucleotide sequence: TGCAGCGTTGACTTAAGGGACAGGGGGTTTGCCGGGGAGCTGTTTTTT.

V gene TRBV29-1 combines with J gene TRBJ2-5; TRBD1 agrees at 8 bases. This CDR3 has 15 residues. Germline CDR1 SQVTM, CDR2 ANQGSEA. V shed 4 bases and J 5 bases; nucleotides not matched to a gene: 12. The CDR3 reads CSVARSGGVQETQYF. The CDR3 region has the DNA TGCAGCGTTGCTCGGTCAGGGGGCGTTCAGGAGACCCAGTACTTC.

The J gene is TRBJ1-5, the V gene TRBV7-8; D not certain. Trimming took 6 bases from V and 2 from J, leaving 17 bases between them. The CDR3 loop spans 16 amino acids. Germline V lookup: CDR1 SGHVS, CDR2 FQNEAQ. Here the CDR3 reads CASSYKGGLGNQPQHF. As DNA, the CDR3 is TGTGCCAGCAGTTACAAGGGAGGGCTGGGCAATCAGCCCCAGCATTTT.

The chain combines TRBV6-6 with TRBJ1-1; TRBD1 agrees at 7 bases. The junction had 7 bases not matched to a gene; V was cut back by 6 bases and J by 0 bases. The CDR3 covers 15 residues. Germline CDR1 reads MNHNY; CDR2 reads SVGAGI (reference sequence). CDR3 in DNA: TGTGCCAGCAGCTTAGGGGGCCCCATGAACACTGAAGCTTTCTTT. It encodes CASSLGGPMNTEAFF.

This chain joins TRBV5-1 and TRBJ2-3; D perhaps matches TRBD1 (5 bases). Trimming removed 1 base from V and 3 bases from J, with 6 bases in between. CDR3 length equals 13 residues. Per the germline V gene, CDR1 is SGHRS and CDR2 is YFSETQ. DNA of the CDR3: TGCGCCAGCAGCTTGTACAGGACAGATACGCAGTATTTT. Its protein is CASSLYRTDTQYF.

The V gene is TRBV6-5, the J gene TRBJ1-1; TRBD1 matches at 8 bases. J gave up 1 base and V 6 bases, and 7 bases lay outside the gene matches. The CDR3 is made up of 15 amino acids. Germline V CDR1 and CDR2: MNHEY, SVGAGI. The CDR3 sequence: CASRYDRGQNTEAFF. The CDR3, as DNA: TGTGCCAGCAGGTACGACAGGGGACAGAACACTGAAGCTTTCTTT.

For the CDR3, the DNA is TGTGCCAGCAGCTTAGAGACAGGAAGTTACGAGCAGTACTTC. Protein: CASSLETGSYEQYF. This chain joins TRBV7-2 and TRBJ2-7; possibly TRBD1 for D (6 bases). V shed 1 base and J shed 4 bases, with 11 bases lying between them. The CDR3 is 14 residues long. In germline, CDR1 is SGHTA, CDR2 FQGNSA.

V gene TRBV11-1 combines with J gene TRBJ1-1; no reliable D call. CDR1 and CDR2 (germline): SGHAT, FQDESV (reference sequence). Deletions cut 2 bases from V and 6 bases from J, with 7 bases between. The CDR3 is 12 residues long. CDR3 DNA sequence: TGTGCCAGCAGCTTAACAAGAGCTGAAGCTTTCTTT. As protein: CASSLTRAEAFF.

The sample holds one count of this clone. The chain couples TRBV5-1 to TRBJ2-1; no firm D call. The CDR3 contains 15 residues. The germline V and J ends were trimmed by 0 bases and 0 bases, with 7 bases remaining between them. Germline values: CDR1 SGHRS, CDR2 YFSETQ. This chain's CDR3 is CASSLEGASYNEQFF. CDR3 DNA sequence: TGCGCCAGCAGCTTGGAGGGCGCCTCCTACAATGAGCAGTTCTTC. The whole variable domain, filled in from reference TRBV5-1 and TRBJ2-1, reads KAGVTQTPRYLIKTRGQQVTLSCSPISGHRSVSWYQQTPGQGLQFLFEYFSETQRNKGNFPGRFSGRQFSNSRSEMNVSTLELGDSALYLCASSLEGASYNEQFFGPGTRLTVL.

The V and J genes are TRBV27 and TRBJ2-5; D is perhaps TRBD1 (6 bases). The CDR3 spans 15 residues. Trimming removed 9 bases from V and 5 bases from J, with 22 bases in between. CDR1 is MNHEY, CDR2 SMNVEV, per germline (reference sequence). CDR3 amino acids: CASLPSGHPSETQYF. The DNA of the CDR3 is TGTGCCAGTCTCCCCTCGGGACACCCATCGGAGACCCAGTACTTC.

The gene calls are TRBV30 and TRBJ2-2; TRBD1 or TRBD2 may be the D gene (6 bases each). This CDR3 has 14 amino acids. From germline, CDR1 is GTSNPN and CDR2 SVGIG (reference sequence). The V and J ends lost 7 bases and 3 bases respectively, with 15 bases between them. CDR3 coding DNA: TGTGCCTCGCTCGGGGGCAAATACACCGGGGAGCTGTTTTTT. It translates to CASLGGKYTGELFF.

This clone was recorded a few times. The CDR3 region is CASSLNGRDYEQYF. CDR3 nucleotides: TGTGCCAGCAGCTTAAACGGACGCGACTACGAGCAGTACTTC. The rearrangement uses TRBV7-9 and TRBJ2-7; D remains unclear. CDR1 and CDR2 (germline): SEHNR, FQNEAQ (reference sequence). Trimming shortened V by 2 bases and J by 3 bases, and 11 bases separated the two germline ends. This CDR3 is 14 amino acids long.

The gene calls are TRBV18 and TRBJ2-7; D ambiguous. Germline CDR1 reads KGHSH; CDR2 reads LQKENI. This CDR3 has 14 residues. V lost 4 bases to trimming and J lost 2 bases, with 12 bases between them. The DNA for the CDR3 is TGTGCCAGCTCACTGACCTACAGAACCTACGAGCAGTACTTC. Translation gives CASSLTYRTYEQYF.

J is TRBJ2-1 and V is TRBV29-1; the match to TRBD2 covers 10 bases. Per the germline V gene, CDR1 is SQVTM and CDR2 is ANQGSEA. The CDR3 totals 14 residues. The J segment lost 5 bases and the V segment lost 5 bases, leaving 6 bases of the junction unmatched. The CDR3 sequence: CSVTSGTSHNEQFF. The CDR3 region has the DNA TGCAGCGTTACTAGCGGGACCTCTCACAATGAGCAGTTCTTC.

The CDR3 nucleotides are TGTGCCAGCAGCAACGACTCTGGCTACACCTTC. It is translated as CASSNDSGYTF. This chain connects TRBV5-4 to TRBJ1-2; unclear D gene. Between the trimmed V and J ends, which lost 4 bases and 7 bases, there was a span of 8 bases. This CDR3 spans 11 amino acids. From germline, CDR1 is SGHNT and CDR2 YYREEE (reference sequence).

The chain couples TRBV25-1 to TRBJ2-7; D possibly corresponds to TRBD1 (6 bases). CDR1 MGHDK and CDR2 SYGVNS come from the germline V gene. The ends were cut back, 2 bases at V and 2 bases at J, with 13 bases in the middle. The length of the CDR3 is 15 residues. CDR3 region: CASSEPGQRTYEQYF. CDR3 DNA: TGTGCCAGCAGTGAACCAGGACAGAGAACCTACGAGCAGTACTTC.

In DNA, the CDR3 is TGTGCCAGCAGTGAGGGACTGACTTCTTGGTACTTC. Translating gives CASSEGLTSWYF. This chain links TRBV6-5 with TRBJ2-7, with a tentative D call TRBD2 (6 bases). CDR3 length: 12 amino acids. Germline-derived CDR1 and CDR2 are MNHEY and SVGAGI. The V end lost 5 bases, the J end lost 12 bases, and 17 bases lay between the germline ends.

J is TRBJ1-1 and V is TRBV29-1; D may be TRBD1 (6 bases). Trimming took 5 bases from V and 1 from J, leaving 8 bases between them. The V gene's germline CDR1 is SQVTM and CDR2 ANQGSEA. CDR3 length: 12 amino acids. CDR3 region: CSVRGQNTEAFF. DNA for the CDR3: TGCAGCGTTCGGGGACAGAACACTGAAGCTTTCTTT.

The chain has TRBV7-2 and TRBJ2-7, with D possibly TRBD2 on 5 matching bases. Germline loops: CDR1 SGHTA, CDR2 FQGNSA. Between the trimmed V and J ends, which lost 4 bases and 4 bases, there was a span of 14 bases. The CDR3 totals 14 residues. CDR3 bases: TGTGCCAGCAGCTCGGGAAACAGAGGGTACGAGCAGTACTTC. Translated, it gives CASSSGNRGYEQYF.

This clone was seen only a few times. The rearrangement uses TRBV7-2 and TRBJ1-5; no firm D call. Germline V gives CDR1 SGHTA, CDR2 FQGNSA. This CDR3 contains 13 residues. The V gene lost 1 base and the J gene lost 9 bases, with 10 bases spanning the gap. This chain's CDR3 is CASSLVGSRPQHF. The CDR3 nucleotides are TGTGCCAGCAGCTTAGTGGGGTCCCGGCCCCAGCATTTT.

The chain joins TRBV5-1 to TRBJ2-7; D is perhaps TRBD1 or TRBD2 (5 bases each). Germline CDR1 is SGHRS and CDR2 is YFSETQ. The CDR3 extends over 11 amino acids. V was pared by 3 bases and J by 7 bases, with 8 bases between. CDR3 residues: CASSSGREQYF. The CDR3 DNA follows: TGCGCCAGCAGCTCGGGGCGGGAGCAGTACTTC.

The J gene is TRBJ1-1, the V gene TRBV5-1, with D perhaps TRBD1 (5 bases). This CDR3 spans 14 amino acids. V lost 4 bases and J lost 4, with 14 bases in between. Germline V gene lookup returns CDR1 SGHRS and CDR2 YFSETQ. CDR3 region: CASSSGDRGTEAFF. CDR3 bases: TGCGCCAGCAGCAGCGGGGACCGTGGCACTGAAGCTTTCTTT.

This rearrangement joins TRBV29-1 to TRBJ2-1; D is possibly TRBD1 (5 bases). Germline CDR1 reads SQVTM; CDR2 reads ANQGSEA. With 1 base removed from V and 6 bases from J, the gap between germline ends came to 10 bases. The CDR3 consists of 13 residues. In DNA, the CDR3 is TGCAGCGTTGAAGGGAAGACAGTCAATGAGCAGTTCTTC. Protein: CSVEGKTVNEQFF.

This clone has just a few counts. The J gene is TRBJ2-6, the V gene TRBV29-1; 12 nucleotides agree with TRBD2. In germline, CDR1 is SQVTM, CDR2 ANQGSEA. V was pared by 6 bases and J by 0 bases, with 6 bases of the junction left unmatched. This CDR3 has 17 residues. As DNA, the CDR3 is TGCAGCGTCCTACTAGCGGGAGGCTCCTCTGGGGCCAACGTCCTGACTTTC. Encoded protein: CSVLLAGGSSGANVLTF.

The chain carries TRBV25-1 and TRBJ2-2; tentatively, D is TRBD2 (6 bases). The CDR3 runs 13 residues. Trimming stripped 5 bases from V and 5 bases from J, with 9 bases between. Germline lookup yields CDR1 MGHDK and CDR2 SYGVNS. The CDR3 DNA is TGTGCCAGCAGTCGCGGGGATACCGGGGAGCTGTTTTTT. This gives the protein CASSRGDTGELFF.

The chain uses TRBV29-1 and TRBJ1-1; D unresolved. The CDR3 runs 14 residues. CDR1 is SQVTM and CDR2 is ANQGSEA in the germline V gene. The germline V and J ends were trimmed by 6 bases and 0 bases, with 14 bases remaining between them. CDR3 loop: CSVSDGLMNTEAFF. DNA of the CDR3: TGCAGCGTCTCGGACGGACTTATGAACACTGAAGCTTTCTTT.

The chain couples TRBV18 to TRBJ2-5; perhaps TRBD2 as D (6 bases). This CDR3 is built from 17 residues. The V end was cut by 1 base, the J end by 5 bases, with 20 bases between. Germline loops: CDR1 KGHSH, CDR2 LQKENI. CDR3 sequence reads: CASSPRTAGAGVETQYF. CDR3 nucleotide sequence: TGTGCCAGCTCACCACGAACAGCGGGCGCTGGTGTGGAGACCCAGTACTTC.